This T cell receptor beta chain comes out of a study of CD8+ T cells in alopecia areata. Study outcomes and limitations: Lesional scalp, notably in alopecia totalis/universalis, had clonality above that of normal scalp. Sequencing of scalp samples also includes resident alphabeta T cells from normal skin. In patients, TCRs were shared less clearly than in mice, and HLA may possibly be involved.

The sample holds a few counts of this clone. What it binds is unknown. CDR3 length: 13 residues. Trimming left V 5 bases short and J 5 bases short, with 13 bases between. Germline V gene lookup returns CDR1 SEHNR and CDR2 FQNEAQ (reference sequence). Extracted RNA was reverse transcribed, and the resulting cDNA served as sequencing template. The protocol was immunoSEQ multiplex PCR, while the TCRdb copy is restricted to in-frame clones and leaves out a portion. The table has some 180,000 clones, roughly 56% seen once. PBMCs provided sorted CD4+ and CD8+ T cells. The chain carries TRBV7-9 and TRBJ2-7, with D unresolved. The sample taken for sequencing was CD8+ T cells sorted from blood. The TCR comes from a human donor in good health. CDR3 in amino acids: CASSPESSDEQYF. Written as DNA, the CDR3 is TGTGCCAGCAGCCCAGAATCGTCCGACGAGCAGTACTTC.